This T cell receptor beta chain was captured in a study of blood T cell repertoires in COVID-19 (TCRdb year 2020). For the wider study: Collaborator samples came from the United States, Italy and Spain and covered acute and convalescent phases of COVID-19. Deeply sampled blood TCRbeta repertoires from subjects exposed to, actively infected with, or recovered from COVID-19 were included in the dataset. The material from the prospective study consisted of cDNA or gDNA derived from T cells, B-cell-depleted T cells, or PBMCs. The samples were drawn from two sources: the first 160 participants of the ongoing ImmuneRACE study, and 1,200 or so subjects contributed by 6 global collaborators. The repertoires were made available in a free public database intended to serve as a resource for research on the immune response to SARS-CoV-2. Where available, HLA class I and class II types were taken from metadata supplied by the sample provider and were not determined by assay-based typing. Nearly every sample came with metadata listing a de-identified subject ID, COVID-19 status, age in years and sex.

The germline V and J ends show losses of 8 bases and 6 bases respectively, and no gene match explains 11 bases of the junction. The germline V gene (reference sequence) yields SGHNT for CDR1 and YYREEE for CDR2. The CDR3 starts with the cysteine, ends with the phenylalanine, and has 16 residues. Only the CDR3 portion is preserved as DNA: 48 bases, with reading frame beginning at the first base. TCRbeta CDR3 regions were amplified from genomic DNA by means of the immunoSEQ Assay, a bias-controlled multiplex PCR. The authors processed their data as follows. Nucleated cell counts per sample were estimated from amplification of reference gene primers within the assay. Sequence reads were collapsed and filtered to measure the absolute abundance of every unique TCRbeta CDR3 rearrangement. For each sample, productive Simpson clonality was calculated as the square root of Simpson's diversity index across productive rearrangements. Held by TCRdb, this immuneACCESS table contains in-frame sequences only and omits some clones. Under half of the omission traces to an unresolved V gene where checked; the cause of the rest is unknown. V and J calls and clone size are those listed in that table; D and trimming were worked out from the DNA. A total of under 200,000 clones appear in this sample, 89% of them only once. Jointly, the top ten make up around 0.77% of the sample.

Enrolling through a virtual design, the prospective study's participants ranged in age from roughly 18 to 90 years and lived across roughly 23 United States geographic areas. Cohort assignment in the prospective study relied on participant-reported clinical history from a screening survey and a study questionnaire. For ImmuneRACE Cohort 3, a participant was defined as recovered based on two consecutive negative NP/OP PCR tests, clearance by a healthcare professional, or resolution of symptoms. Each participant in the prospective study had whole blood, serum and a nasopharyngeal or oropharyngeal swab collected by mobile phlebotomists. Participants in the prospective study had the option to provide additional blood draws and questionnaires over a 2-month period. Before DNA extraction, prospective study blood samples were shipped either frozen or at room temperature. The investigation overall reported the following: Clinical and demographic metadata were provided uncurated, with the amount varying by source and participant.

Concerning this clone: The antigen it binds to is not known. Qualities for individual bases were not recorded, and no much larger clone is one base off.

The chain joins TRBV5-4 to TRBJ2-1; TRBD2 agrees with 13 junctional bases. The TCR sequence derives from a woman between 18 and 29 years old who had recovered from COVID-19. Sequenced material: PBMCs or T cells enriched from blood (not recorded which). The CDR3 protein sequence reads: CASFSGTSGNVNEQFF. The DNA is TGTGCCAGTTTTTCCGGGACTAGCGGGAATGTCAATGAGCAGTTCTTC.